Listed below are T cell receptor beta chains from one sample, sequenced in a study of T cell repertoires in cytomegalovirus infection. TCRdb itself ran the reads through MiXCR, one entry per CDR3 protein. The repertoire holds about 100,000 distinct CDR3 sequences, with 20% to 30% as singletons. The material sequenced was CD8+ T cells from PBMCs. These receptors were obtained from a human donor in good health (CMV status not recorded). Some clones in this sample may be carry-over from other donors' samples. Each CDR3 is given with its conserved first and last residue. Fields, in order: J gene, clone size, D gene, V gene, CDR3 DNA, CDR3 protein. A D gene is named only where the DNA matches it firmly. Rows give clone size only sometimes, using once, few, many, or a class for an expanded clone.

TRBJ2-7 | few | - | TRBV12-5 | TGTGCTAGTGCCCCCGGGTCTTCATCCTACGAGCAGTACTTC | CASAPGSSSYEQYF
TRBJ1-5 | many | TRBD1 | TRBV4-1 | TGCGCCAGCAGCCAAGATTCACAGGGGCGTCAGCCCCAGCATTTT | CASSQDSQGRQPQHF
TRBJ2-7 | - | TRBD1 | TRBV5-4 | TGTGCCAGCAGCCGGGAGTCCAGGACAGGGGGGTACGAGCAGTACTTC | CASSRESRTGGYEQYF
TRBJ1-1 | few | TRBD1 | TRBV5-4 | TGTGCCAGCAGCTTGGGAGACAGGGACCGAGCTTTCTTT | CASSLGDRDRAFF
TRBJ2-2 | many | TRBD1 | TRBV19 | TGTGCCAGTACCCCGGACAGGGGGTCGAACACCGGGGAGCTGTTTTTT | CASTPDRGSNTGELFF
TRBJ2-4 | - | - | TRBV20-1 | TGCAGTGCGAACCGGGACCTAGACATTCAGTACTTC | CSANRDLDIQYF
TRBJ2-3 | - | TRBD2 | TRBV4-1 | TGCGCCAGCAGTCCCAGCGGGAGGGCCACAGATACGCAGTATTTT | CASSPSGRATDTQYF
TRBJ2-5 | - | - | TRBV15 | TGTGCCACCAGCACAACTCTCCTGAACCGGGCATTACAAGAGACCCAGTACTTC | CATSTTLLNRALQETQYF
TRBJ2-3 | few | TRBD2 | TRBV29-1 | TGCAGCGCGGTGGTAGCGGGGGTCACAGATACGCAGTATTTT | CSAVVAGVTDTQYF
TRBJ2-5 | - | TRBD1 | TRBV12-3/TRBV12-4 | TGTGCCAGCAGTTTAGACCGGGACAGACAAGAGACCCAGTACTTC | CASSLDRDRQETQYF
TRBJ2-7 | few | - | TRBV28 | TGTGCCAGCAGTTTAGAGGGGGGTAGCTCCTACGAGCAGTACTTC | CASSLEGGSSYEQYF
TRBJ1-1 | - | - | TRBV6-2/TRBV6-3 | TGTGCCAGCAACCTAGACAGAGGAGGGGGAGACACTGAAGCTTTCTTT | CASNLDRGGGDTEAFF
TRBJ2-2 | many | - | TRBV6-5 | TGTGCCACCTACCCGGGACTGAACACCGGGGAGCTGTTTTTT | CATYPGLNTGELFF
TRBJ1-1 | many | TRBD1 | TRBV12-3/TRBV12-4 | TGTGCCAGCAGTTTTACAGGGGGCATGAACACTGAAGCTTTCTTT | CASSFTGGMNTEAFF
TRBJ2-7 | - | - | TRBV7-6 | TGTGCCAACAGCCCGGGTACAGACCAATACGAGCAGTACTTC | CANSPGTDQYEQYF
TRBJ2-2 | few | - | TRBV29-1 | TGCAGCGTTGATCGCGGGCAGAACACCGGGGAGCTGTTTTTT | CSVDRGQNTGELFF
TRBJ2-7 | - | - | TRBV7-2 | TGTGCCAGCAGCTTAGCCCACCCCCGGAACGAGCAGTACTTC | CASSLAHPRNEQYF
TRBJ2-2 | - | TRBD1 | TRBV11-2 | TGTGCCAGCAGACCTTGGACAGGGGACACCGGGGAGCTGTTTTTT | CASRPWTGDTGELFF
TRBJ2-3 | few | TRBD1 | TRBV19 | TGTGCCAGTAGTTCGGACAGGGCAAGCACAGATACGCAGTATTTT | CASSSDRASTDTQYF
TRBJ2-7 | few | - | TRBV29-1 | TGCAGCGTTGGCGGAGCCTACGAGCAGTACTTC | CSVGGAYEQYF
TRBJ2-3 | - | - | TRBV9 | TGTGCCAGCAGCGTAGTAGCTAGTACGCTTGGAGATACGCAGTATTTT | CASSVVASTLGDTQYF
TRBJ2-7 | - | - | TRBV5-5 | TGTGCCAGCAGCTTAGGAGGGGCGAACGAGCAGTACTTC | CASSLGGANEQYF
TRBJ1-1 | few | TRBD1 | TRBV4-1 | TGCGCCAGCAGCCACTTCGGGACAGGCGGTGGGGACACTGAAGCTTTCTTT | CASSHFGTGGGDTEAFF
TRBJ1-5 | - | - | TRBV12-3/TRBV12-4 | TGTGCCAGCAGCTCCGCGGACGGGGGTAACCAGCCCCAGCATTTT | CASSSADGGNQPQHF
TRBJ2-5 | - | - | TRBV7-4 | TGTGCCAGCAGTCGGGGTATTATGACAGTGGGGTCAGAGACCCAGTACTTC | CASSRGIMTVGSETQYF
TRBJ2-7 | - | - | TRBV15 | TGTGCCACCACGAGCGGCAGCTCCTACGAGCAGTACTTC | CATTSGSSYEQYF
TRBJ1-5 | few | - | TRBV6-1 | TGTGCCAGCAGCCCAGGGGTTAATCAGCCCCAGCATTTT | CASSPGVNQPQHF
TRBJ2-3 | few | - | TRBV4-1 | TGCGCCAGCAGCCAAGATCTCCCAGATACGCAGTATTTT | CASSQDLPDTQYF
TRBJ1-1 | few | - | TRBV12-3/TRBV12-4 | TGTGCCAGCAGTTTCAAAGGGGGGACTGAAGCTTTCTTT | CASSFKGGTEAFF
TRBJ1-1 | - | - | TRBV20-1 | TGCAGTGCCCCTGTGGGGAGGGGAAACACTGAAGCTTTCTTT | CSAPVGRGNTEAFF
TRBJ1-6 | - | TRBD1 | TRBV20-1 | TGCAGTGCTGAGGACAGGAGCTCCTATAATACACCCCTCCACTTT | CSAEDRSSYNTPLHF
TRBJ2-5 | - | - | TRBV7-6 | TGTGCCAGCAGCTTATCCCAGGGGATGGAGACCCAGTACTTC | CASSLSQGMETQYF